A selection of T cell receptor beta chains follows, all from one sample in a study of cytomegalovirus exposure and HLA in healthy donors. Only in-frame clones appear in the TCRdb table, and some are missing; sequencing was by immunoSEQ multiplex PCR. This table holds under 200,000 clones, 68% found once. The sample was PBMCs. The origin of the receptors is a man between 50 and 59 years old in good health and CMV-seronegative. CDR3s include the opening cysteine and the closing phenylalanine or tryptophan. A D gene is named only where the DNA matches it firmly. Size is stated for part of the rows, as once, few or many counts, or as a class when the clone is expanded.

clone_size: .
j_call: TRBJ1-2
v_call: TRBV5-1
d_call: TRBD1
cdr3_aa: CASSQGQGGRYGYTF
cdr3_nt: TGCGCCAGCAGCCAAGGACAGGGAGGCCGATATGGCTACACCTTC

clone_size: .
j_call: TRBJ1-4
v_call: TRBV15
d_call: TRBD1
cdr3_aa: CATSREGQGEKLFF
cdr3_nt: TGTGCCACCAGCAGAGAAGGACAGGGGGAAAAACTGTTTTTT

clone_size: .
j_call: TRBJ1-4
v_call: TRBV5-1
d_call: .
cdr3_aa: CASSPPGGANEKLFF
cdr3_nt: TGCGCCAGCAGCCCCCCGGGAGGTGCAAATGAAAAACTGTTTTTT

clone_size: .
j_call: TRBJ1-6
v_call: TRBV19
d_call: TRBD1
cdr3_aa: CASSALTGGPLHF
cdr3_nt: TGTGCCAGTAGTGCTCTCACAGGGGGGCCCCTCCACTTT

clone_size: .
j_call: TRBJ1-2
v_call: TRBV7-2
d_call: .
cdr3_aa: CASSRQPYGYTF
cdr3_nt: TGTGCCAGCAGCCGACAGCCTTATGGCTACACCTTC

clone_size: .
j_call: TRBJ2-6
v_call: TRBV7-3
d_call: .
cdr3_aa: CASSSGDSGANVLTF
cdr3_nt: TGTGCCAGCAGTTCCGGAGACTCTGGGGCCAACGTCCTGACTTTC

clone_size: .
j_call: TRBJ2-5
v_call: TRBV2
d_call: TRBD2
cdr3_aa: CASSESGLAGGWETQYF
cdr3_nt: TGTGCCAGCAGTGAATCGGGACTAGCGGGGGGTTGGGAGACCCAGTACTTC

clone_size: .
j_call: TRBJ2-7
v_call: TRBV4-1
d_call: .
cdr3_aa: CASSPGGAGISYEQYF
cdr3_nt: TGCGCCAGCAGCCCAGGTGGGGCGGGGATCTCCTACGAGCAGTACTTC

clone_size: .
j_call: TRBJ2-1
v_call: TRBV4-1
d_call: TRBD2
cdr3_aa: CASSRGSSYNEQFF
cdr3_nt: TGCGCCAGCAGCCGCGGGAGCTCCTACAATGAGCAGTTCTTC

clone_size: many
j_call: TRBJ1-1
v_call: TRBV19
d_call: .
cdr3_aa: CASSIAQRNTEAFF
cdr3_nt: TGTGCCAGTAGTATTGCGCAGCGGAACACTGAAGCTTTCTTT

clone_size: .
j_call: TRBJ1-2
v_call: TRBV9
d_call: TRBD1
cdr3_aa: CASSVEEGAYYGYTF
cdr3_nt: TGTGCCAGCAGCGTAGAAGAGGGGGCCTACTATGGCTACACCTTC

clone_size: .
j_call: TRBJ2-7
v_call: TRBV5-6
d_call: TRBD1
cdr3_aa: CASSSALTGAISYEQYF
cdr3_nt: TGTGCCAGCAGCTCGGCCCTGACAGGGGCGATTTCCTACGAGCAGTACTTC

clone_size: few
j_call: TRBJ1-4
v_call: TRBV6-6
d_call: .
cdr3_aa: CASSYSNGDTVF
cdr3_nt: TGTGCCAGCAGTTACTCGAACGGGGACACGGTTTTT

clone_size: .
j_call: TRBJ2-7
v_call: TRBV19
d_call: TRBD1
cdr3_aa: CASSIGSGGNYEQYF
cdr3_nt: TGTGCCAGTAGTATAGGTTCAGGGGGCAATTACGAGCAGTACTTC

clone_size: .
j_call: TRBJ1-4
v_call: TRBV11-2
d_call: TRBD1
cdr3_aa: CASSLEGTGNEKLFF
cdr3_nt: TGTGCCAGCAGCTTAGAGGGGACAGGGAATGAAAAACTGTTTTTT

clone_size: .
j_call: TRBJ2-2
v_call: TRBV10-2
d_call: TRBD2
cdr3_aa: CASQLGGANTGELFF
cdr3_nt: TGCGCCAGCCAGCTCGGGGGGGCGAACACCGGGGAGCTGTTTTTT

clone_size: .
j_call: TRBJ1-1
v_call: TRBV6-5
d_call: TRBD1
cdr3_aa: CASSTRTGAGTEAFF
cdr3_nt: TGTGCCAGCAGTACTAGGACAGGGGCGGGCACTGAAGCTTTCTTT

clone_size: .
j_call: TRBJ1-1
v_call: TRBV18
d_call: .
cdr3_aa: CASSPKDTRDTEAFF
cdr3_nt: TGTGCCAGCTCACCTAAAGACACGAGAGACACTGAAGCTTTCTTT

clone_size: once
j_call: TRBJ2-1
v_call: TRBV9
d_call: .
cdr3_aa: CASSVQGGNEQFF
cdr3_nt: TGTGCCAGCAGCGTACAGGGGGGCAATGAGCAGTTCTTC

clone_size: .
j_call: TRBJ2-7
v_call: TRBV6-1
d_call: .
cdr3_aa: CASSPLPRFDYEQYF
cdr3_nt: TGTGCCAGCAGCCCCCTCCCGCGCTTCGATTACGAGCAGTACTTC

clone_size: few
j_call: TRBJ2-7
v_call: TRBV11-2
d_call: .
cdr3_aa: CASSLGQLLGEQYF
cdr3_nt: TGTGCCAGCAGCTTAGGGCAGCTACTAGGCGAGCAGTACTTC

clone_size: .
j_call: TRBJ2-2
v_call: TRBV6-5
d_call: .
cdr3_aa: CASSFRAGELFF
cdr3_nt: TGTGCCAGCAGTTTCAGGGCCGGGGAGCTGTTTTTT

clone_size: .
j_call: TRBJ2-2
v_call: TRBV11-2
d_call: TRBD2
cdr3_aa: CASSDGTSVTGELFF
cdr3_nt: TGTGCCAGCAGCGACGGGACTAGCGTGACCGGGGAGCTGTTTTTT

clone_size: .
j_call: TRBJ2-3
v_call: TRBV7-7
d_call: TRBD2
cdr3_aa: CASSSGLASGGYTQYF
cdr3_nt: TGTGCTAGCAGCTCCGGCTTGGCTAGCGGGGGGTATACGCAGTATTTT

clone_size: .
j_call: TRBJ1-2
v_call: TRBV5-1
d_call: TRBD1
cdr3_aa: CASSLDRTGIYGYTF
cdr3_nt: TGCGCCAGCAGCTTGGACAGGACAGGGATCTATGGCTACACCTTC

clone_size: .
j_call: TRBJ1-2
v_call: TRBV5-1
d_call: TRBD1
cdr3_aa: CASSLDGTGGDYGYTF
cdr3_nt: TGCGCCAGCAGCTTGGACGGGACAGGGGGCGACTATGGCTACACCTTC

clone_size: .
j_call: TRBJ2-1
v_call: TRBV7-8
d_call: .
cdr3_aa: CASSSSLARSSYNEQFF
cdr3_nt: TGTGCCAGCAGCTCTTCCTTGGCCCGAAGCTCCTACAATGAGCAGTTCTTC

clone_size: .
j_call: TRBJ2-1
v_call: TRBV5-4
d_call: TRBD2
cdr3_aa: CASSLASGGINNEQFF
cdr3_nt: TGTGCCAGCAGCTTGGCCAGCGGGGGAATTAACAATGAGCAGTTCTTC

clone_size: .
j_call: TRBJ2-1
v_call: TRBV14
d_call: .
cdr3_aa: CASSTMLGPSYNEQFF
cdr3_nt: TGTGCCAGCAGCACTATGCTGGGTCCCTCCTACAATGAGCAGTTCTTC

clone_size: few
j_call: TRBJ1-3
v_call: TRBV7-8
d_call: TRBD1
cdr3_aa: CASSGQGLISGNTIYF
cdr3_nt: TGTGCCAGCAGCGGACAGGGGCTAATCTCTGGAAACACCATATATTTT

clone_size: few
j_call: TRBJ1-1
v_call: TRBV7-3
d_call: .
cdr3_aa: CASSLIGRNTEAFF
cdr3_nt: TGTGCCAGCAGCTTAATCGGGAGGAACACTGAAGCTTTCTTT

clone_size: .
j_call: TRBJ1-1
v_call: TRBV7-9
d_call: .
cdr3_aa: CASSLVGEAEAFF
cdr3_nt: TGTGCCAGCAGCTTAGTAGGAGAAGCTGAAGCTTTCTTT

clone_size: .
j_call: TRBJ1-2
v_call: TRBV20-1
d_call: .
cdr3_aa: CSLGQVYGYTF
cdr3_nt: TGCAGTTTGGGACAAGTCTATGGCTACACCTTC

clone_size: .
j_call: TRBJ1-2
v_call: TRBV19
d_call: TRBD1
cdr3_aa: CASAPTGGFPNYGYTF
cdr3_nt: TGTGCCAGCGCGCCGACAGGGGGCTTTCCTAACTATGGCTACACCTTC

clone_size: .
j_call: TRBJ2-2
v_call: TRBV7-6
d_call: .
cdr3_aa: CASSSGTTNTGELFF
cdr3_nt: TGTGCCAGCAGTTCCGGGACAACGAACACCGGGGAGCTGTTTTTT

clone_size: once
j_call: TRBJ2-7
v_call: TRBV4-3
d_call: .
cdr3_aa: CASSQDSRGTYEQYF
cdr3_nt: TGCGCCAGCAGCCAAGATTCAAGGGGCACCTACGAGCAGTACTTC

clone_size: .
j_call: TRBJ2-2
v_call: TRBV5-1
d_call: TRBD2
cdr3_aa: CASSPPWGGTGELFF
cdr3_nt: TGCGCCAGCAGCCCACCATGGGGGGGGACCGGGGAGCTGTTTTTT

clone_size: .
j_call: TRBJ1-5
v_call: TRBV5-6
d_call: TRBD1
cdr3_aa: CASSTDRGREPQHF
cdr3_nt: TGTGCCAGCAGCACGGACAGGGGGAGGGAGCCCCAGCATTTT

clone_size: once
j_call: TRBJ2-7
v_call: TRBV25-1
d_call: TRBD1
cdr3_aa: CASSPGTGGAKTYEQYF
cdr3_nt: TGTGCCAGCAGTCCAGGGACAGGGGGCGCAAAAACCTACGAGCAGTACTTC

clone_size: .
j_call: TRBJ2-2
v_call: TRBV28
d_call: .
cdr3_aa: CASSFYGELFF
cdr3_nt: TGTGCCAGCAGTTTTTACGGGGAGCTGTTTTTT

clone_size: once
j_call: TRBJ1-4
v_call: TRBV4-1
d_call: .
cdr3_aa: CASSRQGNEKLFF
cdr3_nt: TGCGCCAGCAGCCGGCAGGGAAATGAAAAACTGTTTTTT